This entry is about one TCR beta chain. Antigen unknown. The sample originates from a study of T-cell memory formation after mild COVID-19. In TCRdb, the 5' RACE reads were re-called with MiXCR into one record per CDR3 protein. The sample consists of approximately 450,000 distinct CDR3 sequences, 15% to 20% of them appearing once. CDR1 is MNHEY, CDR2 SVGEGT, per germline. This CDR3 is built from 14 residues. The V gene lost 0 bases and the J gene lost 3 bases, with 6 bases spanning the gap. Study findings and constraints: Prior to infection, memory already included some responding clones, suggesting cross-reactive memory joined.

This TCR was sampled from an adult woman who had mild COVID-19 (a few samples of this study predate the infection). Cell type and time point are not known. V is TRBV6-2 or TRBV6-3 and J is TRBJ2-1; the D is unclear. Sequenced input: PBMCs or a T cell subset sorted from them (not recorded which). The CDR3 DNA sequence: TGTGCCAGCAGTTACTCGCTCTACTACAATGAGCAGTTCTTC. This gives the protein CASSYSLYYNEQFF.